This TCR beta chain came from a study of neoadjuvant anti-PD-1 for oral cavity cancer. The wider study: Before surgery, most patients got three to four biweekly 3 mg/kg nivolumab doses. Patients without progression got a fourth dose around day 43.

Overall study results and limits: Non-responders to neoadjuvant nivolumab had significantly more clonal PBMC T cells than responders.

Turning to this clone: Antigen: not known.

CDR1 is SGDLS and CDR2 is YYNGEE in the germline V gene. This CDR3 spans 16 amino acids. The V and J ends lost 2 bases and 6 bases, in that order; junction bases with no gene match: 9. Using immunoSEQ multiplex PCR, the repertoire was profiled, and TCRdb retains in-frame clones only, with some absent. The sample contains roughly 13,000 clones, approximately 73% of which appear only once. The time point is: after neoadjuvant nivolumab, at surgical resection. The chain is built from TRBV9 and TRBJ1-4, with 8 bases aligning to TRBD1. This receptor was obtained from a person between 40 and 85 years old with oral cavity squamous cell carcinoma. Material: PBMCs, obtained after nivolumab (anti-PD-1) treatment. CDR3 loop: CASSVGQGSLYEKLFF. The CDR3 region has the DNA TGTGCCAGCAGCGTCGGACAGGGCTCCCTCTATGAAAAACTGTTTTTT.